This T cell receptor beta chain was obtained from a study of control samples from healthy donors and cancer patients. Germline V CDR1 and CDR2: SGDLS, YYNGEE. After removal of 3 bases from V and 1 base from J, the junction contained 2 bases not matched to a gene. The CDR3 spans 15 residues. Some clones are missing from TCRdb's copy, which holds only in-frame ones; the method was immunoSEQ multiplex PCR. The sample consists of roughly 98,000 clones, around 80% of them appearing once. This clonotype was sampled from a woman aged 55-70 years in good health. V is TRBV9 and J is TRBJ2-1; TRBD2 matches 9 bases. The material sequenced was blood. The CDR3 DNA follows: TGTGCCAGCAGCGCAACTAGCGGGTCCTACAATGAGCAGTTCTTC. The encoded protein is CASSATSGSYNEQFF.